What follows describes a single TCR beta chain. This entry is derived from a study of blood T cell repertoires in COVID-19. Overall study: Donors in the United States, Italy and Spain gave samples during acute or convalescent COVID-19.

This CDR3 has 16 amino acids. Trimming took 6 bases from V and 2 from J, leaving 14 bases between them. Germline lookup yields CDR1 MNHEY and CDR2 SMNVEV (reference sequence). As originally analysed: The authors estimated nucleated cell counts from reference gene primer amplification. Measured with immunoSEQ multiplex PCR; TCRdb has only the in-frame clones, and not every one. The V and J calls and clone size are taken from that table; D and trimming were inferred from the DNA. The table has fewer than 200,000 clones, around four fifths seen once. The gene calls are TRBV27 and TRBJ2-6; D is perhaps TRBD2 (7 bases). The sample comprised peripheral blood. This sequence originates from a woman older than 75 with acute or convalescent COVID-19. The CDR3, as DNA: TGTGCCAGCAGAAGGGGGAGCGGGGCTGGGGCCAACGTCCTGACTTTC. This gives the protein CASRRGSGAGANVLTF.